The 19 T cell receptor beta chains below all came from one sample that was sequenced in a study of T cells in Graves' hyperthyroidism and ophthalmopathy. TCR beta CDR3 sequences were amplified from RNA transcripts. Researchers ran a first-round RT-PCR on the TCR CDR3 using the HTBI primer set. In TCRdb, the multiplex PCR reads were re-called with MiXCR into one record per CDR3 protein. The profile shows roughly 570,000 distinct CDR3 sequences, roughly 14% of them singletons. The material sequenced was blood. These receptors were obtained from a woman aged 25 to 39 with Graves' hyperthyroidism.

The chain links TRBV27 to TRBJ2-7; D is unresolved. The germline V and J ends were trimmed by 5 bases and 2 bases, with 10 bases remaining between them. Germline CDR1 is MNHEY and CDR2 is SMNVEV (reference sequence). This CDR3 is 13 amino acids long. The CDR3 loop is CASSNLAPYEQYF. The CDR3 region has the DNA TGTGCCAGCAGTAACTTGGCCCCCTACGAGCAGTACTTC.

This clonotype was counted ten times or more. This rearrangement joins TRBV12-3 or TRBV12-4 to TRBJ2-1; D ambiguous. Trimming removed 6 bases at V and 5 bases at J, with 14 bases between. The CDR3 covers 14 residues. The CDR3 loop reads CASSLLNGDNEQFF. CDR3 nucleotides: TGTGCCAGCAGCCTCCTAAACGGTGACAATGAGCAGTTCTTC.

This clonotype was counted ten times or more. This chain connects TRBV7-3 to TRBJ2-1, with TRBD1 matching 8 bases. The CDR3 consists of 19 residues. Germline CDR1 and CDR2: SGHTA and FQGTGA. V dropped 2 bases and J dropped 8; count of bases not matched to a gene: 20. The CDR3 reads CASSLGRTGYGRESHEQFF. The CDR3 DNA sequence: TGTGCCAGCAGCTTAGGTAGGACAGGGTATGGCCGGGAGTCCCATGAGCAGTTCTTC.

This clonotype showed up many times. The rearrangement links TRBV7-2 to TRBJ2-1; no reliable D call. CDR3 length equals 11 residues. Germline V CDR1 and CDR2: SGHTA, FQGNSA. Trimming took off 4 bases at V and 13 bases at J, with 11 bases between the two ends. Written as DNA, the CDR3 is TGTGCCAGCAGCTCCGGCCTTGAACAGTTCTTC. Translated: CASSSGLEQFF.

This clonotype was observed a few times. The rearrangement joins TRBV18 to TRBJ2-2, with 9 bases matching TRBD2. CDR1 and CDR2 from the germline V gene are KGHSH and LQKENI. This CDR3 is built from 15 residues. The ends lost 5 bases at V and 4 bases at J; junction bases unmatched: 5. The CDR3 protein is CASSEPGLATGELFF. CDR3 nucleotide sequence: TGTGCCAGCTCAGAGCCGGGACTAGCCACCGGGGAGCTGTTTTTT.

In its sample, this clonotype was seen many times. The chain is built from TRBV2 and TRBJ2-2, with unresolved D. This CDR3 comprises 18 residues. V lost 6 bases and J 1 base, leaving 21 bases between the germline ends. The germline gives CDR1 SNHLY, CDR2 FYNNEI. In nucleotides, the CDR3 is TGTGCCAGCAGCTCACCCCGAATGGGCAAGAAGAACACCGGGGAGCTGTTTTTT. Translating it yields CASSSPRMGKKNTGELFF. The full variable domain, with the rest looked up from reference TRBV2 and TRBJ2-2, is EPEVTQTPSHQVTQMGQEVILRCVPISNHLYFYWYRQILGQKVEFLVSFYNNEISEKSEIFDDQFSVERPDGSNFTLKIRSTKLEDSAMYFCASSSPRMGKKNTGELFFGEGSRLTVL.

This clonotype was seen many times. This sequence joins TRBV6-2 or TRBV6-3 and TRBJ2-5; D possibly corresponds to TRBD2 (5 bases). This CDR3 comprises 12 residues. Looked up from germline, CDR1 is MNHEY and CDR2 is SVGEGT. V was pared by 10 bases and J by 2 bases, with 11 bases between. The CDR3 bases are TGTGCCATTACGACGGGACAAGAGACCCAGTACTTC. Its translation is CAITTGQETQYF.

This clonotype was seen at least ten times. Mismatch with germline at one junction end may stem from a read error. The gene calls are TRBV27 and TRBJ2-7; 12 bases agree with TRBD2. The CDR3 length is 19 residues. Germline V gene data show CDR1 as MNHEY and CDR2 as SMNVEV (reference sequence). CDR3 bases: TGTGCCAGCAGTTCCCGGCTAGAGACTAGCGGGAGAGGCTATAGTGCGCAGAACTTC. Protein: CASSSRLETSGRGYSAQNF.

Concerning this clonotype: This may be a read error: a much more frequent sequence differs by one nucleotide. The chain recombines TRBV20-1 with TRBJ1-4; D remains ambiguous. CDR1 and CDR2 from the germline V gene are DFQATT and SNEGSKA (reference sequence). This CDR3 spans 12 amino acids. The V end was cut by 3 bases, the J end by 10 bases, with 12 bases between. The CDR3 coding sequence is TGCAGTGCTAGCCCGACCGATGGAAAACTGTTTTTT. As protein: CSASPTDGKLFF.

In this sample, this clonotype turned up many times. This chain links TRBV12-3 or TRBV12-4 with TRBJ1-2; D might be TRBD1 (6 bases). Trimming pared 3 bases from V and 8 bases from J, leaving 13 bases between. This CDR3 has 13 residues. The CDR3 region is CASSFGTRGGYTF. The CDR3 DNA sequence: TGTGCCAGCAGTTTTGGGACAAGAGGAGGCTACACCTTC.

This clonotype occurred a few times. The gene calls are TRBV6-1 and TRBJ2-6, with D possibly being TRBD2 (6 bases). The germline CDR1 and CDR2 sequences are MNHNS and SASEGT. V was trimmed by 6 bases and J by 5 bases, leaving 23 bases between them. The CDR3 contains 18 residues. As DNA, the CDR3 is TGTGCCAGCAGCCTGAACGGACGGCTCGGGGGTCGGGCCAACGTCCTGACTTTC. Translation: CASSLNGRLGGRANVLTF.

This clonotype was seen ten or more times. The chain combines TRBV29-1 with TRBJ1-1; D unresolved. Germline loops: CDR1 SQVTM, CDR2 ANQGSEA. The CDR3 length is 13 residues. V was shortened by 2 bases and J by 10 bases, with 17 bases between the two germline ends. The CDR3 DNA reads TGCAGCGTTGAAACTCGACTGACAAAGGCAGCTTTCTTT. Translation gives CSVETRLTKAAFF.

This chain links TRBV7-3 with TRBJ1-1; 7 nucleotides match TRBD1. Losses at the gene ends were 5 bases for V and 6 bases for J; bases not matched to a gene: 6. The CDR3 loop spans 13 amino acids. From germline, CDR1 is SGHTA and CDR2 FQGTGA. In nucleotides, the CDR3 is TGTGCCAGCAGCACTGGACAGGAGGCTGAAGCTTTCTTT. The encoded protein is CASSTGQEAEAFF.

This clonotype has a handful of counts. V usage is TRBV10-3 and J usage is TRBJ1-1, with 7 bases fitting TRBD1. The CDR3 covers 14 residues. V lost 6 bases to trimming and J lost 2 bases; unmatched junction nucleotides: 6. Germline V gene sequence: CDR1 ENHRY, CDR2 SYGVKD. CDR3: CAIRPGQPNTEAFF. The CDR3, as DNA: TGTGCCATCAGGCCGGGACAGCCTAACACTGAAGCTTTCTTT.

Ten or more counts support this clonotype. The chain uses TRBV30 and TRBJ2-3; a weak D match, TRBD2 (6 bases). The V and J ends lost 0 bases and 1 base respectively, with 11 bases between them. The CDR3 is 15 amino acids. Germline-derived CDR1 and CDR2 are GTSNPN and SVGIG (reference sequence). CDR3 DNA: TGTGCCTGGAGTGTCGGGGGAGGTCGCACAGATACGCAGTATTTT. Amino acid sequence: CAWSVGGGRTDTQYF.

The chain carries TRBV5-6 and TRBJ2-1; D is uncertain. This CDR3 is 14 amino acids long. Germline lookup yields CDR1 SGHDT and CDR2 YYEEEE. Deletions cut 4 bases from V and 4 bases from J, with 12 bases between. The CDR3 region is CASSHPSLYNEQFF. The DNA of the CDR3 is TGTGCCAGCAGCCACCCTAGTCTTTACAATGAGCAGTTCTTC. Together with reference TRBV5-6 and TRBJ2-1, the CDR3 gives the full variable domain: DAGVTQSPTHLIKTRGQQVTLRCSPKSGHDTVSWYQQALGQGPQFIFQYYEEEERQRGNFPDRFSGHQFPNYSSELNVNALLLGDSALYLCASSHPSLYNEQFFGPGTRLTVL.

There are many counts of this clonotype. Written as DNA, the CDR3 is TGCAGTGCTAGGACAGGAACTAATTCACCCCTCCACTTT. It translates to CSARTGTNSPLHF. The V and J genes are TRBV20-1 and TRBJ1-6; TRBD1 is a possible D gene (6 bases). Germline V lookup: CDR1 DFQATT, CDR2 SNEGSKA (reference sequence). This CDR3 region has 13 residues. The germline V and J ends were trimmed by 3 bases and 6 bases, with 9 bases remaining between them.

To note about this clonotype: The junction shows a germline mismatch at one end, possibly a read error. This chain joins TRBV20-1 and TRBJ2-1; 7 bases are a match to TRBD2. The germline CDR1 and CDR2 sequences are DFQATT and SNEGSKA (reference sequence). The CDR3 totals 15 residues. CDR3 nucleotide sequence: TGCAGTACTAGAGATGGAGGGACTACCTCAACGCAGCAGTTCTTC. It translates to CSTRDGGTTSTQQFF.

This clonotype occurred a few times. The CDR3 sequence: CASSMGAGVNTEAFF. CDR3 in DNA: TGTGCCAGTAGTATGGGGGCAGGGGTGAACACTGAAGCTTTCTTT. The chain is built from TRBV19 and TRBJ1-1, with D tentatively TRBD1 (6 bases). CDR1 LNHDA and CDR2 SQIVND come from the germline V gene (reference sequence). V was shortened by 3 bases and J by 0 bases, with 11 bases between the two germline ends. The CDR3 runs 15 residues.